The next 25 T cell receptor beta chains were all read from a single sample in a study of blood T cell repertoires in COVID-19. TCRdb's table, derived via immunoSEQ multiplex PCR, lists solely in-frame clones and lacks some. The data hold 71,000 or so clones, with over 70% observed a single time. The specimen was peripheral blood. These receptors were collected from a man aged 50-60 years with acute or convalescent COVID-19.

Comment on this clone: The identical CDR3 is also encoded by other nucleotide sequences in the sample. Written as DNA, the CDR3 is TGTGCCAGCTCACCATTGGCGGGAATGAACAATGAGCAGTTCTTC. It is translated as CASSPLAGMNNEQFF. The V gene is TRBV18, the J gene TRBJ2-1, with TRBD2 as a possible D gene (6 bases). Germline values: CDR1 KGHSH, CDR2 LQKENI. The CDR3 has 15 residues. V was shortened by 2 bases and J by 5 bases, with 13 bases between the two germline ends.

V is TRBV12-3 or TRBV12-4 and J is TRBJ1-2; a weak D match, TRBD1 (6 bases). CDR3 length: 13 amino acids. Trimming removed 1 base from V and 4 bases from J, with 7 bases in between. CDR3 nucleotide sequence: TGTGCCAGCAGTTTAGGACAGGTCTATGGCTACACCTTC. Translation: CASSLGQVYGYTF.

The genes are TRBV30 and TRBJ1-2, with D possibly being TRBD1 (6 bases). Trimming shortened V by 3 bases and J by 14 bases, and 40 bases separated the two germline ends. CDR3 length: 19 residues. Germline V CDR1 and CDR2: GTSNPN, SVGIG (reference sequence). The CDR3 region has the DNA TGTGCCTGGAGGGGGGTCCCGCAGCATATTGTGGGGACACTTCTGGAGTGGACCTTC. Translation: CAWRGVPQHIVGTLLEWTF.

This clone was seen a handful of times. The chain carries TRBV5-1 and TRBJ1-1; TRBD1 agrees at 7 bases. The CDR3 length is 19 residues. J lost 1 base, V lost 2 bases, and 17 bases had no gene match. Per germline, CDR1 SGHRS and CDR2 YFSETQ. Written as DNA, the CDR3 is TGCGCCAGCAGCTTATACGGAAAAGGACAGGCAGGACAGAACACTGAAGCTTTCTTT. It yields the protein CASSLYGKGQAGQNTEAFF.

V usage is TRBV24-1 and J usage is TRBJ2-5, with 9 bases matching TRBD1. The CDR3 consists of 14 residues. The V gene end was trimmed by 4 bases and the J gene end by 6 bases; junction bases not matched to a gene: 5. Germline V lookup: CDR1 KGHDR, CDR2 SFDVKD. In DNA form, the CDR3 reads TGTGCCACCAGTGACCGGGACAGGGTTAAGACCCAGTACTTC. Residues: CATSDRDRVKTQYF.

Here the CDR3 reads CASSPRGQALHSYNSPLHF. The CDR3 DNA sequence: TGTGCCAGCTCACCAAGAGGACAGGCCCTGCACTCCTATAATTCACCCCTCCACTTT. V is TRBV18 and J is TRBJ1-6; 7 nucleotides align to TRBD1. Germline V gene lookup returns CDR1 KGHSH and CDR2 LQKENI. The CDR3 sequence is 19 residues long. V was pared by 2 bases and J by 0 bases, with 10 bases of the junction left unmatched.

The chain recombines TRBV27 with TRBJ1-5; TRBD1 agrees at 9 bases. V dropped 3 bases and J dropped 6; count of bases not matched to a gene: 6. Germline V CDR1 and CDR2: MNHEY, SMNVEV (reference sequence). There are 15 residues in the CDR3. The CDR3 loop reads CASSFTGGEGQPQHF. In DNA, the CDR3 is TGTGCCAGCAGTTTTACAGGGGGCGAAGGTCAGCCCCAGCATTTT.

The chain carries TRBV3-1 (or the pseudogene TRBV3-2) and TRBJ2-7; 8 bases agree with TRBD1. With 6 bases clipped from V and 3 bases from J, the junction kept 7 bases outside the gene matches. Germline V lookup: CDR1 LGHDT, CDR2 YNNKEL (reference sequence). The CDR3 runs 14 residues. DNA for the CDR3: TGTGCCAGCAGGGCCGGGACAGGACTCTACGAGCAGTACTTC. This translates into CASRAGTGLYEQYF.

The CDR3 sequence is CASSLDWGGGQPQHF. The CDR3 DNA is TGTGCCAGCAGCTTAGATTGGGGGGGCGGCCAGCCCCAGCATTTT. This rearrangement joins TRBV11-2 to TRBJ1-5; TRBD1 is a possible D gene (6 bases). Deletions cut 0 bases from V and 7 bases from J, with 13 bases between. Germline V gene lookup returns CDR1 SGHAT and CDR2 FQNNGV. This CDR3 region has 15 residues.

The DNA for the CDR3 is TGTGCCAGCGGTCTCCCGGGACAGGGGGAGAATGAGCAGTTCTTC. Its protein product is CASGLPGQGENEQFF. This chain uses TRBV6-5 with TRBJ2-1, with 11 bases aligning to TRBD1. The CDR3 is made up of 15 amino acids. Germline lookup yields CDR1 MNHEY and CDR2 SVGAGI. V shed 8 bases, J shed 7 bases, and the junction held 10 bases outside the gene matches.

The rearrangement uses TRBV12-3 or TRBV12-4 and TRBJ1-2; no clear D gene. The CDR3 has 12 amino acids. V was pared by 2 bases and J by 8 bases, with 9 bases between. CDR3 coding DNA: TGTGCCAGCAGTTTAAAGTTGCGCGGCTACACCTTC. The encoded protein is CASSLKLRGYTF.

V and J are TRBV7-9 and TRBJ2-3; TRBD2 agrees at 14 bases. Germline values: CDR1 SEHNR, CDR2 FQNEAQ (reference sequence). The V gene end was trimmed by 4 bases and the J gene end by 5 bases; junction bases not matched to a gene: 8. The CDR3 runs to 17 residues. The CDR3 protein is CASSSGTSGSSGDTQYF. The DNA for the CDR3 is TGTGCCAGCAGCTCCGGGACTAGCGGGAGTAGTGGAGATACGCAGTATTTT.

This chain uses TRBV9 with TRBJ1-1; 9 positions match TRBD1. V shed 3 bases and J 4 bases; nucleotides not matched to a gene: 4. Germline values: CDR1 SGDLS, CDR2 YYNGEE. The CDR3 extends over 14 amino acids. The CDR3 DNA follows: TGTGCCAGCAGCGAACAGGGGGCCGGCACTGAAGCTTTCTTT. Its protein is CASSEQGAGTEAFF.

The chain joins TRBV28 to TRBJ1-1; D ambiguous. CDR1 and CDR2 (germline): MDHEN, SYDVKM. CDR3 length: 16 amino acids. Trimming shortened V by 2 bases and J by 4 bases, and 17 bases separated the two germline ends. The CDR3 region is CASSLRRRTSSTEAFF. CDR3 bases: TGTGCCAGCAGTTTACGCCGGAGGACTTCGAGCACTGAAGCTTTCTTT.

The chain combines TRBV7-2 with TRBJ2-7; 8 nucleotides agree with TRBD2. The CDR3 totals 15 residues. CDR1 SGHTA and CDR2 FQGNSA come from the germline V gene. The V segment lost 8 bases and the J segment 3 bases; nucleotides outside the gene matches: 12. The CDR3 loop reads CASGIASGGDYEQYF. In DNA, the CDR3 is TGTGCCAGCGGCATTGCGTCCGGGGGGGACTACGAGCAGTACTTC.

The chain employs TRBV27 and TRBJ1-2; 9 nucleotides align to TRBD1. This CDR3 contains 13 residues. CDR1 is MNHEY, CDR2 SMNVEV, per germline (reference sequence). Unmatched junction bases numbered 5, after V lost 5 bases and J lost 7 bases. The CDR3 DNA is TGTGCCAGCAGTCCCCGGACAGGGGTTGGCTACACCTTC. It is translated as CASSPRTGVGYTF.

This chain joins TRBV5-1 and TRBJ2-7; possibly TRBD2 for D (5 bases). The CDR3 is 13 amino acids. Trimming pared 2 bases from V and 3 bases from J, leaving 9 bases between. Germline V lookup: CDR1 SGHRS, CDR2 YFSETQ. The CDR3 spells CASSLNRGYEQYF. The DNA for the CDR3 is TGCGCCAGCAGCTTAAACCGGGGCTACGAGCAGTACTTC.

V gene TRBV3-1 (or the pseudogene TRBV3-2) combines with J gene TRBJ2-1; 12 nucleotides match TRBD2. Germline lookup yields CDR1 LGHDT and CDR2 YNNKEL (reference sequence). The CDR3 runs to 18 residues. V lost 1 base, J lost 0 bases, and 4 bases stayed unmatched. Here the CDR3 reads CASSQVGLAGSSYNEQFF. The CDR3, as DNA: TGTGCCAGCAGCCAAGTTGGACTAGCGGGGAGCTCCTACAATGAGCAGTTCTTC.

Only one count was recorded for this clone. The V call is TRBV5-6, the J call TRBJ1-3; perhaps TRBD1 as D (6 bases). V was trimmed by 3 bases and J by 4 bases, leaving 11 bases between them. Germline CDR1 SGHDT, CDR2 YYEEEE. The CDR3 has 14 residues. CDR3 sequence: CASSSWTEGNTIYF. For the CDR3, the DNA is TGTGCCAGCAGCTCGTGGACAGAAGGAAACACCATATATTTT.

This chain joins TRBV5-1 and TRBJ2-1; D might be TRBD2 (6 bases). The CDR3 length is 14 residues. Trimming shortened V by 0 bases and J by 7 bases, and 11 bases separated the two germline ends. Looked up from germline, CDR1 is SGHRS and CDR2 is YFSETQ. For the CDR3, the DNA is TGCGCCAGCAGCTTGGTAGGGACTGGGAATGAGCAGTTCTTC. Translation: CASSLVGTGNEQFF. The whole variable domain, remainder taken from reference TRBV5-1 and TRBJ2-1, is KAGVTQTPRYLIKTRGQQVTLSCSPISGHRSVSWYQQTPGQGLQFLFEYFSETQRNKGNFPGRFSGRQFSNSRSEMNVSTLELGDSALYLCASSLVGTGNEQFFGPGTRLTVL.

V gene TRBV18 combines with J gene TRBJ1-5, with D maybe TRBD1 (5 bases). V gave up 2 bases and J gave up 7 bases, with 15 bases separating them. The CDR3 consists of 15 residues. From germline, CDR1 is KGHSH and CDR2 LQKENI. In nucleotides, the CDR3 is TGTGCCAGCTCACCAGGCAGGGAGGCGGGACAGCCCCAGCATTTT. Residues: CASSPGREAGQPQHF.

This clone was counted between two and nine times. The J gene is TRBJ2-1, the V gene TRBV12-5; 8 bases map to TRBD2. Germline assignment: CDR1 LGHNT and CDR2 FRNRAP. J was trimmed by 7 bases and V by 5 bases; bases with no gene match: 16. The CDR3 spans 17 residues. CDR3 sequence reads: CASGLPWSGSSGNEQFF. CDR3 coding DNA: TGTGCTAGTGGTCTCCCATGGAGCGGGAGCTCGGGAAATGAGCAGTTCTTC.

CDR3 nucleotides: TGTGCCAGCAAACCGACCCCCGACAGGGAGCACACCGGGGAGCTGTTTTTT. As protein: CASKPTPDREHTGELFF. The chain carries TRBV27 and TRBJ2-2, with 7 positions matching TRBD1. Germline V gives CDR1 MNHEY, CDR2 SMNVEV (reference sequence). The CDR3 totals 17 residues. The V and J ends lost 7 bases and 3 bases, in that order; junction bases with no gene match: 14.

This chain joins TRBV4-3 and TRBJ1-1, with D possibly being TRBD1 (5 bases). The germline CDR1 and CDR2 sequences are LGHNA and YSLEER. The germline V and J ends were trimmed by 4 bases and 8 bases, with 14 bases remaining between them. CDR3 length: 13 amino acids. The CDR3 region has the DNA TGCGCCAGCAGCCTTAAGCGGGGGAACGAAGCTTTCTTT. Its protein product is CASSLKRGNEAFF.

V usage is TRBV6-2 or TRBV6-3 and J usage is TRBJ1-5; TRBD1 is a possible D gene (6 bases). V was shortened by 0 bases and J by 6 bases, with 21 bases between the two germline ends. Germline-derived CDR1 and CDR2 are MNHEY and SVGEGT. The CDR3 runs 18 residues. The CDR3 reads CASSYSARGRAAAQPQHF. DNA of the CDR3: TGTGCCAGCAGTTACTCGGCCAGGGGCAGGGCGGCGGCTCAGCCCCAGCATTTT.